The sequence of this TCR beta chain was determined in a study of T cells after yellow fever vaccination. The TCR cDNA carried a universal primer site and UMIs from 5'RACE template switching. TCRdb reprocessed the 5' RACE reads via MiXCR and lists one record per CDR3 protein. The sample holds about 360,000 distinct CDR3 sequences, more than 5.5% seen once. Study results and caveats: It was a weaker secondary response, yet one that peaked faster, at day 5 versus 15.

Points on this clonotype: The antigen remains undetermined.

Germline V gives CDR1 SGHDN, CDR2 FVKESK. The CDR3 consists of 18 residues. V lost 4 bases to trimming and J lost 2 bases; unmatched junction nucleotides: 10. Sample: PBMCs, taken 5 days after the yellow fever booster vaccination. The chain has TRBV14 and TRBJ2-1, with 11 bases identical to TRBD2. The source is a man aged 25 to 40 who received the YFV17D yellow fever vaccine. The DNA for the CDR3 is TGTGCCAGCAGCCGTCGGGGGACTAGCGGACAAACCTACAATGAGCAGTTCTTC. As protein: CASSRRGTSGQTYNEQFF.